This T cell receptor (beta chain) was recovered during a study of regulatory T cells in long-lasting Graves disease. Library construction for TCR beta used iRepertoire HTBI primers and Arm-PCR of CDR3 regions. TCRdb analysed the multiplex PCR reads with MiXCR anew, one entry per CDR3 protein. The repertoire holds about 370,000 distinct CDR3 sequences, with roughly a sixth as singletons. Time point reported: newly diagnosed GD, antithyroid drugs for less than 3 months. The TCR library was made from RNA extracted from PBMCs. Graves' disease diagnosis used American Thyroid Association guidelines. Findings of the study overall: Thyroid tissue was not sampled; only peripheral blood was.

This clonotype was seen more than once but under ten times. Its antigen is unidentified. The sample was peripheral blood mononuclear cells (PBMCs), taken at new diagnosis, from a patient treated with antithyroid drugs. The clonotype was recovered from a female donor with Graves disease.

The CDR3 loop is CSARDAGQAAKETQYF. The DNA for the CDR3 is TGCAGTGCTAGAGATGCGGGCCAAGCGGCCAAAGAGACCCAGTACTTC. V usage is TRBV20-1 and J usage is TRBJ2-5; a possible D gene is TRBD2 (5 bases). The CDR3 is 16 residues long. In germline, CDR1 is DFQATT, CDR2 SNEGSKA (reference sequence). The V and J ends lost 0 bases and 3 bases respectively, with 17 bases between them.